This T cell receptor beta chain was retrieved from a study of tumor and adjacent non-tumor tissue in lung cancer. In the study overall: The cohort had approximately 12 adenocarcinoma, 2 squamous cell and 1 small cell patients. Stage I to III disease affected about nine men and 5 women aged roughly 30 to 80.

This clonotype showed up many times. What it binds is not known. Regarding the study as a whole: Shorter survival was associated with higher TCR diversity in tumors. In normal lung, the top 100 clones were significantly more dominant than in tumor.

This sample's RNA came from whole unsorted tissue. Distant lung tissue was collected more than 3 cm away from the tumor edge. The CDR3 totals 18 residues. The V gene end was trimmed by 4 bases and the J gene end by 0 bases; junction bases not matched to a gene: 8. Looked up from germline, CDR1 is MNHNS and CDR2 is SASEGT. The library came from three nested PCR rounds adapted from ARM-PCR protocols. TCRdb processed the multiplex PCR reads anew with MiXCR; each CDR3 protein has one entry. The sample lists around 57,000 distinct CDR3 sequences; around two thirds were seen once. This TCR was sampled from an older man with non-small cell lung cancer. What was sequenced was distant non-tumor lung tissue. The chain carries TRBV6-1 and TRBJ2-2; 10 positions match TRBD1. CDR3: CASSVRDRGYSNTGELFF. The CDR3 DNA reads TGTGCCAGCAGTGTCCGGGACAGGGGATATTCGAACACCGGGGAGCTGTTTTTT.